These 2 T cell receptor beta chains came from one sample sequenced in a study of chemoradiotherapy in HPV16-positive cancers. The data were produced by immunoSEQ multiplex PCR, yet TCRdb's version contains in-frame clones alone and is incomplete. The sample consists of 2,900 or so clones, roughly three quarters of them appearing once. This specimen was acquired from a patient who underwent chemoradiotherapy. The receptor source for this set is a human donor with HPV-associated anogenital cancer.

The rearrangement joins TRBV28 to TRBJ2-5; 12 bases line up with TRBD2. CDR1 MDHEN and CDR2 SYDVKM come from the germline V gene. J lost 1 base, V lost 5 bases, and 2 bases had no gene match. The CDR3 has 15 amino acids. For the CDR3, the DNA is TGTGCCAGCAGTCCTAGCGGGGGGGGCCAAGAGACCCAGTACTTC. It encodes CASSPSGGGQETQYF.

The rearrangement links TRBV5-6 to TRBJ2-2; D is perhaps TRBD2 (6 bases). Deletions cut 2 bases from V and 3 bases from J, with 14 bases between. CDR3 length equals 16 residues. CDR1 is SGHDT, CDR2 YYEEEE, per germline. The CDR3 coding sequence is TGTGCCAGCAGCTTAACCGGGACTTCCTACACCGGGGAGCTGTTTTTT. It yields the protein CASSLTGTSYTGELFF.